This T cell receptor (beta chain) comes out of a study of T cells in Graves' hyperthyroidism and ophthalmopathy. On the study more broadly: Peripheral blood collection took place at initial diagnosis, before any treatment. Whole-study findings and limits: The model foresaw ophthalmopathy a median around 6 months prior to onset.

A lack of ophthalmopathy progression within 18 months defined stable Graves' hyperthyroidism. Subjects aged 18 to 65 presented with newly diagnosed hyperthyroidism of less than 2 months' duration. There were TCR beta CDR3 regions amplified from RNA transcripts. Initially, a first-round RT-PCR of the TCR CDR3 employed the HTBI primer set. TCRdb independently ran MiXCR on the multiplex PCR reads; one entry per CDR3 protein. Among 500,000 to 700,000 distinct CDR3 sequences listed, 16% were seen once. The germline V and J ends were trimmed by 3 bases and 9 bases, with 12 bases remaining between them. The CDR3 runs to 13 residues. Germline values: CDR1 SGHAT, CDR2 FQNNGV. To note about this clonotype: No antigen is known for it. Since a much larger clone is just one base distant, this may be a read error.

Sample: blood. This chain uses TRBV11-2 with TRBJ2-4; D ambiguous. The TCR comes from a woman between 18 and 30 years old with Graves' hyperthyroidism. CDR3 region: CASSFIELGIQYF. CDR3 sequence (DNA): TGTGCCAGCAGCTTTATCGAATTGGGCATTCAGTACTTC. The full variable domain, completed using reference TRBV11-2 and TRBJ2-4, is EAGVAQSPRYKIIEKRQSVAFWCNPISGHATLYWYQQILGQGPKLLIQFQNNGVVDDSQLPKDRFSAERLKGVDSTLKIQPAKLEDSAVYLCASSFIELGIQYFGAGTRLSVL.